This T cell receptor beta chain originates from a study of cytomegalovirus exposure and HLA in healthy donors. This clone showed up just a few times. Its antigen is unidentified. The PCR was carried out with 60 Vbeta primers and 13 Jbeta primers. Assay: immunoSEQ multiplex PCR; the TCRdb copy retains only in-frame clones and omits some. The table has 180,000 or so clones, roughly 9.4% seen once. General study points: Reportedly, diagnosis of cytomegalovirus status by the classifier showed high specificity and sensitivity.

After removal of 1 base from V and 2 bases from J, the junction contained 4 bases not matched to a gene. CDR1 and CDR2 from the germline V gene are KGHSH and LQKENI. The CDR3 extends over 16 amino acids. This receptor was identified in a woman in her thirties in good health and CMV-seropositive. This chain joins TRBV18 and TRBJ2-2, with 7 bases matching TRBD1. The sequenced sample consisted of PBMCs. DNA for the CDR3: TGTGCCAGCTCACCACAACAGGGGAAAAACACCGGGGAGCTGTTTTTT. Its translation: CASSPQQGKNTGELFF.